Below, 27 T cell receptor beta chains from the same sample are listed, as sequenced in a study of memory CD4+ T cells and cytomegalovirus serostatus. The sort gate was single viable CD3+CD4+CD8-CD45RO+ cells for memory CD4+ T cells. TCRdb keeps only in-frame clones here, not all; method: immunoSEQ multiplex PCR. This table has some 73,000 clones, about 78% appearing once. Sequencing was carried out using memory CD4+ T cells from blood. All receptors come from an adult in good health and CMV-seropositive.

This chain's CDR3 is CASRLDLNQPQHF. The CDR3 DNA is TGCGCCAGCAGACTCGATCTTAATCAGCCCCAGCATTTT. The chain joins TRBV5-1 to TRBJ1-5, with D unclear. The CDR3 is made up of 13 amino acids. V lost 5 bases and J 4 bases, leaving 10 bases between the germline ends. CDR1 and CDR2 from the germline V gene are SGHRS and YFSETQ.

This chain uses TRBV13 with TRBJ1-2; tentative D call: TRBD1 (6 bases). V was pared by 5 bases and J by 7 bases, with 17 bases between. This CDR3 is built from 14 residues. Germline CDR1 and CDR2: PRHDT and FYEKMQ (reference sequence). The CDR3 coding sequence is TGTGCCAGCAGCCGGGGGCGCAGAGTGGGTGGCTACACCTTC. Its translation is CASSRGRRVGGYTF.

The CDR3 here is CASSLRQEETQYF. The CDR3 region has the DNA TGTGCCAGCAGCTTGCGACAGGAGGAGACCCAGTACTTC. The V call is TRBV5-6, the J call TRBJ2-5; possible D gene TRBD1, 6 bases. This CDR3 comprises 13 residues. Trimming pared 1 base from V and 5 bases from J, leaving 9 bases between. CDR1 SGHDT and CDR2 YYEEEE come from the germline V gene.

Regarding this clone: Other DNA sequences in the sample encode the same CDR3. The J gene is TRBJ2-5, the V gene TRBV9, with D maybe TRBD2 (7 bases). V gave up 6 bases and J gave up 5 bases, with 14 bases separating them. This CDR3 is built from 13 residues. Germline V gene sequence: CDR1 SGDLS, CDR2 YYNGEE. CDR3 residues: CASNGGLRETQYF. Here the CDR3 DNA reads TGTGCCAGCAACGGGGGGCTGCGGGAGACCCAGTACTTC.

V is TRBV7-9 and J is TRBJ1-5; no clear D gene. Germline loops: CDR1 SEHNR, CDR2 FQNEAQ (reference sequence). The CDR3 is 13 amino acids. The V end lost 1 base, the J end lost 5 bases, and 6 bases lay between the germline ends. In DNA, the CDR3 is TGTGCCAGCAGCTTAGAAATGGATCAGCCCCAGCATTTT. Protein: CASSLEMDQPQHF. Together with reference TRBV7-9 and TRBJ1-5, the CDR3 gives the full variable domain: DTGVSQNPRHKITKRGQNVTFRCDPISEHNRLYWYRQTLGQGPEFLTYFQNEAQLEKSRLLSDRFSAERPKGSFSTLEIQRTEQGDSAMYLCASSLEMDQPQHFGDGTRLSIL.

The chain's CDR3 is CARSLEGGQNNQPQHF. The CDR3 region has the DNA TGTGCCAGAAGCTTGGAGGGTGGACAGAACAATCAGCCCCAGCATTTT. The chain employs TRBV5-3 and TRBJ1-5, with a possible D match to TRBD1 (6 bases). TRBV5-3 is classed as an ORF, of uncertain function. There are 16 residues in the CDR3. V was trimmed by 0 bases and J by 3 bases, leaving 13 bases between them.

This chain connects TRBV19 to TRBJ2-5; 9 bases align to TRBD1. The germline V gene encodes CDR1 LNHDA and CDR2 SQIVND (reference sequence). The CDR3 sequence is 15 residues long. The V gene end was trimmed by 2 bases and the J gene end by 3 bases; junction bases not matched to a gene: 4. The CDR3 here is CASSISRTGEETQYF. The CDR3 nucleotides read TGTGCCAGTAGTATAAGCCGGACAGGGGAAGAGACCCAGTACTTC.

This rearrangement joins TRBV4-1 to TRBJ2-3; 12 bases match TRBD2. CDR1 and CDR2 (germline): MGHRA, YSYEKL. This CDR3 is built from 18 residues. V was pared by 0 bases and J by 1 base, with 5 bases of the junction left unmatched. This CDR3 reads CASSQDLAGGRRTDTQYF. The CDR3 coding sequence is TGCGCCAGCAGCCAAGACCTAGCGGGGGGGCGACGCACAGATACGCAGTATTTT.

This chain uses TRBV11-2 with TRBJ1-1; 7 bases agree with TRBD1. The trim removed 6 bases at V and 8 bases at J, leaving 12 bases unmatched. The CDR3 length is 14 residues. Germline CDR1 reads SGHAT; CDR2 reads FQNNGV. CDR3 nucleotide sequence: TGTGCCAGCAGACGACAGGGCCTACGGATAGAAGCTTTCTTT. It yields the protein CASRRQGLRIEAFF.

This rearrangement joins TRBV15 to TRBJ2-7; D is possibly TRBD1 (5 bases). Trimming left V 0 bases short and J 7 bases short, with 16 bases between. The CDR3 consists of 15 residues. Germline V gene data show CDR1 as LNHNV and CDR2 as YYDKDF (reference sequence). CDR3 sequence: CATSRDRARVREQYF. The CDR3 bases are TGTGCCACCAGCAGAGATCGTGCCAGGGTGAGGGAGCAGTACTTC.

The chain links TRBV19 to TRBJ1-5; D is perhaps TRBD1 (5 bases). Trimming shortened V by 4 bases and J by 2 bases, and 24 bases separated the two germline ends. This CDR3 comprises 19 residues. The germline CDR1 and CDR2 sequences are LNHDA and SQIVND (reference sequence). CDR3 DNA: TGTGCCAGTAGTACCCGTTACTCCCGGGACCCAAGGGGCAATCAGCCCCAGCATTTT. Amino acid sequence: CASSTRYSRDPRGNQPQHF.

In this sample, this clone turned up a few times. The rearrangement joins TRBV5-1 to TRBJ2-7; 7 nucleotides line up with TRBD2. V was pared by 5 bases and J by 2 bases, with 7 bases of the junction left unmatched. Germline loops: CDR1 SGHRS, CDR2 YFSETQ. This CDR3 is built from 14 residues. The DNA of the CDR3 is TGCGCCAGCAGAGGTTGGGGGGGTCCCTACGAGCAGTACTTC. Encoded protein: CASRGWGGPYEQYF.

This rearrangement joins TRBV9 to TRBJ1-2; D is perhaps TRBD1 (5 bases). Germline CDR1 is SGDLS and CDR2 is YYNGEE. V was cut by 0 bases and J by 6 bases, with 9 bases left in between. CDR3 length: 13 residues. CDR3 coding DNA: TGTGCCAGCAGCGTAGCTGAAGGGGATGGCTACACCTTC. This codes for CASSVAEGDGYTF.

The chain combines TRBV5-1 with TRBJ2-3, with 7 bases aligning to TRBD2. Trimming cost V 4 bases and J 1 base; bases outside gene matches: 18. Germline V lookup: CDR1 SGHRS, CDR2 YFSETQ. The CDR3 covers 19 residues. The CDR3: CASSLLVSGTGAGTDTQYF. The DNA for the CDR3 is TGCGCCAGCAGCCTCCTGGTCAGCGGGACCGGGGCTGGCACAGATACGCAGTATTTT. The full variable domain, in which reference TRBV5-1 and TRBJ2-3 provide the parts outside the CDR3, is KAGVTQTPRYLIKTRGQQVTLSCSPISGHRSVSWYQQTPGQGLQFLFEYFSETQRNKGNFPGRFSGRQFSNSRSEMNVSTLELGDSALYLCASSLLVSGTGAGTDTQYFGPGTRLTVL.

V and J are TRBV18 and TRBJ1-3, with D hard to call. V lost 2 bases and J 0 bases, leaving 11 bases between the germline ends. This CDR3 is 16 amino acids long. Germline V CDR1 and CDR2: KGHSH, LQKENI. CDR3 sequence reads: CASSPNAPSSGNTIYF. DNA for the CDR3: TGTGCCAGCTCACCAAACGCACCGAGCTCTGGAAACACCATATATTTT. The whole variable domain, filled in from reference TRBV18 and TRBJ1-3, reads NAGVMQNPRHLVRRRGQEARLRCSPMKGHSHVYWYRQLPEEGLKFMVYLQKENIIDESGMPKERFSAEFPKEGPSILRIQQVVRGDSAAYFCASSPNAPSSGNTIYFGEGSWLTVV.

This clone was picked up one time. The rearrangement joins TRBV7-2 to TRBJ2-3; no clear D gene. The CDR3 totals 13 residues. V lost 4 bases to trimming and J lost 2 bases, with 7 bases between them. Germline V CDR1 and CDR2: SGHTA, FQGNSA. As DNA, the CDR3 is TGTGCCAGCAGCTCCTTATTCACAGATACGCAGTATTTT. Translated: CASSSLFTDTQYF.

The CDR3 loop is CASSPDAAGGYQPQHF. In DNA, the CDR3 is TGTGCCAGCAGCCCAGACGCCGCAGGGGGATATCAGCCCCAGCATTTT. The chain is built from TRBV7-6 and TRBJ1-5; 7 bases map to TRBD1. This CDR3 has 16 residues. Looked up from germline, CDR1 is SGHVS and CDR2 is FNYEAQ. With V trimmed by 5 bases and J by 5 bases, 12 bases remained unmatched.

This clone appeared a few times. The V gene is TRBV4-2, the J gene TRBJ2-7; D might be TRBD1 (5 bases). CDR1 and CDR2 (germline): LGHNA, YNFKEQ. V lost 8 bases, J lost 5 bases, and 19 bases lay in between. The CDR3 extends over 14 amino acids. The CDR3 reads CASGLGLETDEQYF. The CDR3 DNA follows: TGTGCCAGCGGCTTGGGGCTAGAGACCGACGAGCAGTACTTC.

This chain joins TRBV30 and TRBJ1-1; weak D call: TRBD1 (6 bases). The CDR3 loop spans 13 amino acids. CDR1 and CDR2 from the germline V gene are GTSNPN and SVGIG (reference sequence). Trimming stripped 3 bases from V and 7 bases from J, with 15 bases between. The CDR3 protein is CAWSQVEDSEAFF. In DNA, the CDR3 is TGTGCCTGGAGCCAGGTGGAGGACAGTGAAGCTTTCTTT.

The gene calls are TRBV2 and TRBJ2-4, with 8 bases matching TRBD2. CDR3 size: 18 residues. V trimming: 5 bases; J trimming: 0 bases; junction bases outside the gene matches: 12. The germline V gene encodes CDR1 SNHLY and CDR2 FYNNEI. As DNA, the CDR3 is TGTGCCAGCAGTTCTGTGGCGGGAGGCTCCCTAGCCAAAAACATTCAGTACTTC. Translated: CASSSVAGGSLAKNIQYF.

The chain employs TRBV6-6 and TRBJ1-6; TRBD1 aligns across 7 bases. With 6 bases clipped from V and 7 bases from J, the junction kept 9 bases outside the gene matches. CDR1 is MNHNY and CDR2 is SVGAGI in the germline V gene (reference sequence). The CDR3 is 15 amino acids. Here the CDR3 reads CASSPHGQENSPLHF. In nucleotides, the CDR3 is TGTGCCAGCAGCCCCCATGGACAGGAAAATTCACCCCTCCACTTT.

The J gene is TRBJ2-3, the V gene TRBV25-1; D remains unclear. The V and J ends lost 7 bases and 5 bases respectively, with 16 bases between them. The CDR3 contains 14 residues. Germline-derived CDR1 and CDR2 are MGHDK and SYGVNS. CDR3 amino acids: CASKSDRNLDTQYF. DNA for the CDR3: TGTGCCAGCAAGTCGGATCGGAATTTAGATACGCAGTATTTT.

The chain combines TRBV11-3 with TRBJ1-2; 12 bases fit TRBD1. The CDR3 has 15 residues. Unmatched junction bases numbered 6, after V lost 4 bases and J lost 6 bases. Germline V lookup: CDR1 SGHNT, CDR2 YENEEA. This CDR3 is CASSSGTGGPHGYTF. CDR3 in DNA: TGTGCCAGCAGCTCCGGGACAGGGGGCCCGCATGGCTACACCTTC.

The chain couples TRBV5-1 to TRBJ1-5; TRBD1 aligns across 7 bases. With V trimmed by 7 bases and J by 7 bases, 8 bases remained unmatched. This CDR3 region has 13 residues. CDR1 SGHRS and CDR2 YFSETQ come from the germline V gene. The CDR3 region is CASAGGSGQPQHF. The CDR3 DNA reads as TGCGCCAGCGCAGGGGGATCCGGACAGCCCCAGCATTTT.

The V call is TRBV4-1, the J call TRBJ2-2, with D possibly matching TRBD2 (5 bases). CDR3 length: 15 residues. V lost 0 bases to trimming and J lost 7 bases, with 12 bases between them. The germline CDR1 and CDR2 sequences are MGHRA and YSYEKL. CDR3 DNA: TGCGCCAGCAGCCAAGAGGGAGCCGGGGTCGGGGAGCTGTTTTTT. Translating gives CASSQEGAGVGELFF.

The chain couples TRBV28 to TRBJ1-1, with TRBD1 as a possible D gene (6 bases). Germline CDR1 reads MDHEN; CDR2 reads SYDVKM. Trimming pared 3 bases from V and 2 bases from J, leaving 10 bases between. The CDR3 runs to 14 residues. CDR3 amino acids: CASSLVGGNTEAFF. The DNA of the CDR3 is TGTGCCAGCAGTTTGGTGGGGGGCAACACTGAAGCTTTCTTT.

The rearrangement links TRBV6-6 to TRBJ1-5, with TRBD1 matching 7 bases. This CDR3 is built from 15 residues. Germline V lookup: CDR1 MNHNY, CDR2 SVGAGI (reference sequence). Losses at the gene ends were 6 bases for V and 4 bases for J; bases not matched to a gene: 9. The CDR3 DNA reads TGTGCCAGCAGCCTACGGACAGGCATGAATCAGCCCCAGCATTTT. As protein: CASSLRTGMNQPQHF.